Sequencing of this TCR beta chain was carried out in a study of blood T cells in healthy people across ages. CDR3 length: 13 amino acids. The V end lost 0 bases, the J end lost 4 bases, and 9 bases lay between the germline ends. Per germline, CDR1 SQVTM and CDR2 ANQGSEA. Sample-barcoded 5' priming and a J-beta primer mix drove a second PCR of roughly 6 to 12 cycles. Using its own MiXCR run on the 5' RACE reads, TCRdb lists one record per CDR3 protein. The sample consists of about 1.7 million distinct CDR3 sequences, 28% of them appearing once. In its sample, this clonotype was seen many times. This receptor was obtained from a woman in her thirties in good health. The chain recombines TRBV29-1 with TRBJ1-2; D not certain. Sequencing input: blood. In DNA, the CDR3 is TGCAGCGTTGAAGAATTACAGAGCTATGGCTACACCTTC. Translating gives CSVEELQSYGYTF.